This T cell receptor (beta chain) was recovered during a study of cytomegalovirus exposure and HLA in healthy donors. Findings of the study overall: Presence/absence analyses assumed roughly uniform sequencing depth across donors, which may not hold.

The CDR3 contains 16 residues. Germline V gene sequence: CDR1 MGHRA, CDR2 YSYEKL. About this clone itself: Its specificity is unknown.

The PCR was carried out with 60 Vbeta primers and 13 Jbeta primers. Some clones are missing from TCRdb's copy, which holds only in-frame ones; the method was immunoSEQ multiplex PCR. The sample includes about 140,000 clones, approximately 80% seen only once; the top ten take 4.3%. As for the donors, each was a healthy bone marrow donor. Sequencing was done on a sample of PBMCs. The chain couples TRBV4-1 to TRBJ2-5; 7 bases align to TRBD2. The end of the DNA aligns better with TRBJ2-7, so the J call may be wrong. The source of this sequence is a woman in her forties in good health and CMV-seropositive. CDR3 nucleotide sequence: TGCGCCAGCAGCCACGCCACGACTAGCTCCTTTTCCGAGCAGTACTTC. Translated: CASSHATTSSFSEQYF.